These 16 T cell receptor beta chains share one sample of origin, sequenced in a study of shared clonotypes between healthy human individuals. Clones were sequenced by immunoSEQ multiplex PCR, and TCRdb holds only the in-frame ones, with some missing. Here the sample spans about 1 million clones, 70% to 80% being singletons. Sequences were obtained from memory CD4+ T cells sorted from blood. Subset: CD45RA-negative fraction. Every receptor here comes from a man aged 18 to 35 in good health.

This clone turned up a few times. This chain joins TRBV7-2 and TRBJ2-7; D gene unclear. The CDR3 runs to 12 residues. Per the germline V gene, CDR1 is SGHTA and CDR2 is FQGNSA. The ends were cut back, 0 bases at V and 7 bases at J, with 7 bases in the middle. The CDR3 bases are TGTGCCAGCAGCTTAGCAGCTCGAGAGCAGTACTTC. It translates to CASSLAAREQYF.

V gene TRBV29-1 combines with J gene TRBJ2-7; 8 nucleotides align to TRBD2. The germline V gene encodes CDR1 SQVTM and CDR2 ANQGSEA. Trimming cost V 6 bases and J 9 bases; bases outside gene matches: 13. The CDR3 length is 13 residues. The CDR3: CSVGVLADGVQYF. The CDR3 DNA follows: TGCAGCGTCGGTGTACTAGCGGATGGGGTGCAGTACTTC.

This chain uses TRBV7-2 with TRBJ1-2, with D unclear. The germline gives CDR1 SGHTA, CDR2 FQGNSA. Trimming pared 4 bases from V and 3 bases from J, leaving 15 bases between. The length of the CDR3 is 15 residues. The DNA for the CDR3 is TGTGCCAGCAGCTCACGAGGACCAGCCCACTATGGCTACACCTTC. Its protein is CASSSRGPAHYGYTF.

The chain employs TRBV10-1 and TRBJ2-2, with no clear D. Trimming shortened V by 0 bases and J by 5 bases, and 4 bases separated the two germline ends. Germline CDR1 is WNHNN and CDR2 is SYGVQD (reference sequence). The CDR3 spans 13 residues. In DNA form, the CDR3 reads TGCGCCAGCAGTGAGTCGCAAACCGGGGAGCTGTTTTTT. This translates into CASSESQTGELFF.

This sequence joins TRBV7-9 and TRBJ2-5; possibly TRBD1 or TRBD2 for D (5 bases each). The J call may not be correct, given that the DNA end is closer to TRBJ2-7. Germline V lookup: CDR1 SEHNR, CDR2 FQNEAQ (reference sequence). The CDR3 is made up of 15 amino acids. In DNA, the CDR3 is TGTGCCAGCACCCTGGGGACGGTCCCTCTCCCCGAGCAGTACTTC. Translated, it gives CASTLGTVPLPEQYF.

CDR3 protein: CASSLQAGGHEQYF. CDR3 bases: TGTGCCAGCAGCTTACAAGCGGGAGGCCACGAGCAGTACTTC. This chain uses TRBV7-2 with TRBJ2-7; 9 nucleotides align to TRBD2. The ends lost 2 bases at V and 5 bases at J; junction bases unmatched: 4. The CDR3 consists of 14 residues. Germline lookup yields CDR1 SGHTA and CDR2 FQGNSA.

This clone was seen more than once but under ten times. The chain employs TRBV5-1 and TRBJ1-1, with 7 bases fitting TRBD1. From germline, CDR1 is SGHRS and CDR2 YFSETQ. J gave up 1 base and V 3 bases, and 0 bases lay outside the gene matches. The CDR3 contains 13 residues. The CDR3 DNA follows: TGCGCCAGCAGCTGGGACAGGAACACTGAAGCTTTCTTT. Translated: CASSWDRNTEAFF.

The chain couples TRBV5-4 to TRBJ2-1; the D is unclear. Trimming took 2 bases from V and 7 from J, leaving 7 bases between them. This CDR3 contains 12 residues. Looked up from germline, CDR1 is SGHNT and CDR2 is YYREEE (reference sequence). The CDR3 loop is CASSLLTNEQFF. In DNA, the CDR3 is TGTGCCAGCAGCTTACTTACAAATGAGCAGTTCTTC.

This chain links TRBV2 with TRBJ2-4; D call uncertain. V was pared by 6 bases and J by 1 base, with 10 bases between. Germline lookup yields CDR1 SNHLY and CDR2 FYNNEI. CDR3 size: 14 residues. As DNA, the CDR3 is TGTGCCAGCAGCCAACTTGGGGCCAAAAACATTCAGTACTTC. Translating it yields CASSQLGAKNIQYF.

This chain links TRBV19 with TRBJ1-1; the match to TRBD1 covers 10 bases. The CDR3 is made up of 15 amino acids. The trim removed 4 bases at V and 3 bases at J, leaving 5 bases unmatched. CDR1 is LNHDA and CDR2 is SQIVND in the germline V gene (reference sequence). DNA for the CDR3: TGTGCCAGTAGTAAAGGGACAGGGGCCGACACTGAAGCTTTCTTT. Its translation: CASSKGTGADTEAFF.

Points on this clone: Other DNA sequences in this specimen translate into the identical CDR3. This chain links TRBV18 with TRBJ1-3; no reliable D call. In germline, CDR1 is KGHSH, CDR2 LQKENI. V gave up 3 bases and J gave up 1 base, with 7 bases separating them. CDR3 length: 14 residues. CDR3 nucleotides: TGTGCCAGCTCACCCCCGGCATCTGGAAACACCATATATTTT. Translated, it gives CASSPPASGNTIYF.

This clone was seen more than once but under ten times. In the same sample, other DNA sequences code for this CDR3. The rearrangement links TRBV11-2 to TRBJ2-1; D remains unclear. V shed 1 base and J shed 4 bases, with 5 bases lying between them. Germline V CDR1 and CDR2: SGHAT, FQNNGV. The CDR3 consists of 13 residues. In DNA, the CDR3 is TGTGCCAGCAGCTTAGCACGGTACAATGAGCAGTTCTTC. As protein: CASSLARYNEQFF.

In nucleotides, the CDR3 is TGTGCCAGCAGCTGGGGCTCCGGGGAAGAGACCCAGTACTTC. It yields the protein CASSWGSGEETQYF. The J gene is TRBJ2-5, the V gene TRBV7-9; possibly TRBD1 or TRBD2 for D (5 bases each). The CDR3 has 14 amino acids. Germline CDR1 is SEHNR and CDR2 is FQNEAQ (reference sequence). Trimming took off 4 bases at V and 3 bases at J, with 12 bases between the two ends.

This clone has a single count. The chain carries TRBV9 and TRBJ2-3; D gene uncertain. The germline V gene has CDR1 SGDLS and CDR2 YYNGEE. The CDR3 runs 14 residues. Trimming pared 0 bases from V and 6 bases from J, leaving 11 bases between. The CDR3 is CASSVDRRGDTQYF. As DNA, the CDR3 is TGTGCCAGCAGCGTAGATAGGAGAGGCGATACGCAGTATTTT.

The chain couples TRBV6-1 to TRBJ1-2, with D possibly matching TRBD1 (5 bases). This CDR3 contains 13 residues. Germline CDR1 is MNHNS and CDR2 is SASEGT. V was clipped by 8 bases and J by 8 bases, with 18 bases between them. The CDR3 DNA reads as TGTGCCAGCGACCGAGGAGACAGACTGGGCTACACCTTC. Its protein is CASDRGDRLGYTF.

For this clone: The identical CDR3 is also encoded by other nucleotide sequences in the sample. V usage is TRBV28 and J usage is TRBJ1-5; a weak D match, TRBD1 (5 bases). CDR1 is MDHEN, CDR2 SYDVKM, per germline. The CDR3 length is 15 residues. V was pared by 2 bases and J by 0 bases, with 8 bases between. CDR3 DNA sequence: TGTGCCAGCAGTTTAGCAGGGATTAGCAATCAGCCCCAGCATTTT. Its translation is CASSLAGISNQPQHF.